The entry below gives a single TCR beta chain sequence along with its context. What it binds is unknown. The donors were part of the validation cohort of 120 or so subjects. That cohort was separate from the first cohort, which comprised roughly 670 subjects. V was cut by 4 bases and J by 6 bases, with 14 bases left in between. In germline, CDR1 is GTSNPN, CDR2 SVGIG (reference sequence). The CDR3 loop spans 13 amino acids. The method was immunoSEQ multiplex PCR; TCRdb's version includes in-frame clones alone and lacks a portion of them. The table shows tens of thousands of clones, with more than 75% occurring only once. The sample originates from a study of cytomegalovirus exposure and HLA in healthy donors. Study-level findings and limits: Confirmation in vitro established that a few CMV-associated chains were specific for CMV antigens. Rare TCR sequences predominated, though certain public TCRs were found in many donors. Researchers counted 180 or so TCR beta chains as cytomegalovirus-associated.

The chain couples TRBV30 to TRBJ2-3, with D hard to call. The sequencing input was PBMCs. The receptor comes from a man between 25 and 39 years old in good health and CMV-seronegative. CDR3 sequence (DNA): TGTGCCTGGACTAGATTCGGTTTCGATACGCAGTATTTT. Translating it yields CAWTRFGFDTQYF.